The 24 T cell receptor beta chains in this list originate from one sample, sequenced in a study of OX40 agonist ivuxolimab in advanced cancers. The library was made by the immunoSEQ multiplex PCR assay. In TCRdb, the immuneACCESS table is reduced to in-frame sequences with V and J assigned. These tables do not hold every clone; where another copy was compared, an unresolved V gene accounts for under half, and the others remain unexplained. The sample profile shows tens of thousands of clones; about nine tenths of them were found once. The top ten clones comprise 3.5% to 4.5% of the sample. This specimen consisted of CD4+ or CD8+ T cells sorted from blood, obtained in a trial of the OX40 agonist ivuxolimab. Receptor source: an adult with an advanced solid tumor such as melanoma, head and neck, liver or kidney cancer.

This chain connects TRBV11-2 to TRBJ2-1; the D gene is possibly TRBD1 (5 bases). The V end was cut by 1 base, the J end by 7 bases, with 23 bases between. This CDR3 is 18 amino acids long. From germline, CDR1 is SGHAT and CDR2 FQNNGV. CDR3 protein: CASSLGGQGYFSMNEQFF. The CDR3 DNA sequence: TGTGCCAGCAGCTTAGGCGGCCAGGGCTATTTCAGCATGAATGAGCAGTTCTTC.

J is TRBJ2-1 and V is TRBV30, with no clear D. V was shortened by 4 bases and J by 0 bases, with 7 bases between the two germline ends. The CDR3 is 13 amino acids. In germline, CDR1 is GTSNPN, CDR2 SVGIG (reference sequence). CDR3 in DNA: TGTGCCTGGACCGTACTCTCCTACAATGAGCAGTTCTTC. It is translated as CAWTVLSYNEQFF.

This clone has just a few counts. This chain uses TRBV10-3 with TRBJ2-7; TRBD1 aligns across 9 bases. From germline, CDR1 is ENHRY and CDR2 SYGVKD. The CDR3 covers 15 residues. J gave up 3 bases and V 0 bases, and 3 bases lay outside the gene matches. In DNA form, the CDR3 reads TGTGCCATCAGTGAGTCGGGGACAGGGAACTACGAGCAGTACTTC. The encoded protein is CAISESGTGNYEQYF.

This chain uses TRBV4-2 with TRBJ2-5; 14 positions agree with TRBD2. The CDR3 extends over 19 amino acids. Unmatched junction bases numbered 11, after V lost 1 base and J lost 4 bases. In germline, CDR1 is LGHNA, CDR2 YNFKEQ. The CDR3 DNA sequence: TGTGCCAGCAGCCAAGGGGGCGCCTGGGGACTAGCGGGAGTAGAGACCCAGTACTTC. This gives the protein CASSQGGAWGLAGVETQYF.

This chain joins TRBV11-3 and TRBJ2-1; 11 nucleotides line up with TRBD2. The V gene's germline CDR1 is SGHNT and CDR2 YENEEA. Trimming removed 5 bases from V and 2 bases from J; junction bases left unmatched: 5. The CDR3 covers 16 residues. This CDR3 reads CASSATSGNPYNEQFF. In nucleotides, the CDR3 is TGTGCCAGCAGCGCGACTAGCGGGAATCCCTACAATGAGCAGTTCTTC.

The J gene is TRBJ2-7, the V gene TRBV29-1; 7 positions agree with TRBD1. The CDR3 extends over 14 amino acids. Unmatched junction bases numbered 9, after V lost 4 bases and J lost 3 bases. Germline lookup yields CDR1 SQVTM and CDR2 ANQGSEA. In DNA form, the CDR3 reads TGCAGCGTTGCCGCCGGGGACAGAGGCTACGAGCAGTACTTC. Protein sequence: CSVAAGDRGYEQYF.

This chain joins TRBV4-1 and TRBJ2-7; 10 bases map to TRBD2. Losses at the gene ends were 1 base for V and 3 bases for J; bases not matched to a gene: 6. Germline CDR1 and CDR2: MGHRA and YSYEKL. The CDR3 sequence is 16 residues long. The CDR3 spells CASSQVWTSGFYEQYF. The CDR3 coding sequence is TGCGCCAGCAGCCAAGTCTGGACTAGCGGCTTCTACGAGCAGTACTTC.

The chain is built from TRBV19 and TRBJ1-1; D gene uncertain. The CDR3 has 13 residues. V dropped 1 base and J dropped 1 base, with 4 bases sitting between them. Germline assignment: CDR1 LNHDA and CDR2 SQIVND (reference sequence). CDR3 loop: CASSIATNTEAFF. In DNA form, the CDR3 reads TGTGCCAGTAGTATAGCAACGAACACTGAAGCTTTCTTT.

This rearrangement joins TRBV7-3 to TRBJ2-6; the D gene is possibly TRBD1 (5 bases). The CDR3 totals 14 residues. The V end was cut by 3 bases, the J end by 2 bases, with 5 bases between. Germline V gene sequence: CDR1 SGHTA, CDR2 FQGTGA. This CDR3 is CASSFRAGANVLTF. The CDR3 DNA is TGTGCCAGCAGCTTCAGGGCTGGGGCCAACGTCCTGACTTTC. Variable domain in full (rest from reference TRBV7-3 and TRBJ2-6): GAGVSQTPSNKVTEKGKYVELRCDPISGHTALYWYRQSLGQGPEFLIYFQGTGAADDSGLPNDRFFAVRPEGSVSTLKIQRTERGDSAVYLCASSFRAGANVLTFGAGSRLTVL.

The rearrangement joins TRBV18 to TRBJ2-1; D is unresolved. CDR3 length equals 12 residues. V was clipped by 3 bases and J by 9 bases, with 9 bases between them. Germline V CDR1 and CDR2: KGHSH, LQKENI. The CDR3 coding sequence is TGTGCCAGCTCACCCCCTAGTGGTGAGCAGTTCTTC. Translating it yields CASSPPSGEQFF.

The chain combines TRBV4-1 with TRBJ2-3, with 10 bases aligning to TRBD2. The length of the CDR3 is 16 residues. Germline V lookup: CDR1 MGHRA, CDR2 YSYEKL. The trim removed 5 bases at V and 0 bases at J, leaving 5 bases unmatched. CDR3 residues: CASSAATSGSTDTQYF. The CDR3 region has the DNA TGCGCCAGCAGCGCAGCGACTAGCGGGAGCACAGATACGCAGTATTTT.

The chain couples TRBV27 to TRBJ2-3, with 8 bases lining up with TRBD2. This CDR3 spans 15 amino acids. V lost 5 bases and J lost 5; bases outside the gene matches: 9. CDR1 is MNHEY, CDR2 SMNVEV, per germline (reference sequence). The CDR3 DNA reads as TGTGCCAGCAGTGATCAGCGGGAGTATTTAGATACGCAGTATTTT. Its protein product is CASSDQREYLDTQYF.

This clone was recorded only once. This chain links TRBV27 with TRBJ2-7, with TRBD2 matching 7 bases. Germline trimming cut 8 bases from V and 0 bases from J; bases unmatched to any gene: 7. Germline-derived CDR1 and CDR2 are MNHEY and SMNVEV (reference sequence). CDR3 length equals 14 residues. The CDR3 DNA follows: TGTGCCAGCTCTACGGGAGGCCACTCCTACGAGCAGTACTTC. This codes for CASSTGGHSYEQYF.

The chain recombines TRBV6-1 with TRBJ2-7; tentatively, D is TRBD2 (7 bases). CDR1 is MNHNS, CDR2 SASEGT, per germline. V shed 8 bases and J shed 3 bases, with 17 bases lying between them. CDR3 length: 14 residues. The CDR3 loop is CASWEGGVVYEQYF. For the CDR3, the DNA is TGTGCCAGCTGGGAGGGGGGGGTGGTCTACGAGCAGTACTTC.

The chain combines TRBV5-1 with TRBJ2-5, with 7 bases fitting TRBD1. CDR3 length: 15 amino acids. The V segment lost 0 bases and the J segment 2 bases; nucleotides outside the gene matches: 4. Germline CDR1 reads SGHRS; CDR2 reads YFSETQ. The CDR3 is CASSLAPGQQETQYF. CDR3 nucleotides: TGCGCCAGCAGCTTGGCCCCGGGACAGCAAGAGACCCAGTACTTC.

The chain couples TRBV27 to TRBJ2-2; D is undetermined. CDR1 is MNHEY, CDR2 SMNVEV, per germline (reference sequence). The CDR3 loop spans 11 amino acids. With 2 bases removed from V and 6 bases from J, the gap between germline ends came to 1 base. The CDR3: CASSLAGELFF. The CDR3 DNA follows: TGTGCCAGCAGTTTAGCCGGGGAGCTGTTTTTT.

V usage is TRBV28 and J usage is TRBJ2-3, with D tentatively TRBD2 (6 bases). V gave up 2 bases and J gave up 2 bases, with 20 bases separating them. Germline assignment: CDR1 MDHEN and CDR2 SYDVKM. The CDR3 has 18 amino acids. CDR3 nucleotides: TGTGCCAGCAGTTTAGGGACTGGAGGCGGGAAGACCACAGATACGCAGTATTTT. Translation gives CASSLGTGGGKTTDTQYF.

The J gene is TRBJ1-2, the V gene TRBV7-9, with 9 bases identical to TRBD1. CDR1 is SEHNR, CDR2 FQNEAQ, per germline (reference sequence). The junction had 3 bases not matched to a gene; V was cut back by 3 bases and J by 7 bases. The CDR3 covers 13 residues. Here the CDR3 DNA reads TGTGCCAGCAGCTTGGAGGACAGGGGTGGCTACACCTTC. Its protein product is CASSLEDRGGYTF.

The chain recombines TRBV27 with TRBJ2-1; 8 bases line up with TRBD1. V lost 1 base, J lost 6 bases, and 2 bases stayed unmatched. This CDR3 contains 14 residues. Germline CDR1 reads MNHEY; CDR2 reads SMNVEV (reference sequence). The CDR3 DNA sequence: TGTGCCAGCAGTTTATGGGGGACAGGCAATGAGCAGTTCTTC. Protein: CASSLWGTGNEQFF.

This clone came up a few times. V is TRBV5-4 and J is TRBJ2-1; 10 bases are shared with TRBD2. Unmatched junction bases numbered 9, after V lost 4 bases and J lost 5 bases. CDR1 is SGHNT, CDR2 YYREEE, per germline (reference sequence). The CDR3 consists of 16 residues. The CDR3 coding sequence is TGTGCCAGCAGCAGCAGAAGGACTAGCGGCCACAATGAGCAGTTCTTC. Protein product: CASSSRRTSGHNEQFF.

This chain connects TRBV27 to TRBJ2-7, with 12 bases that match TRBD2. Germline CDR1 is MNHEY and CDR2 is SMNVEV (reference sequence). The ends lost 6 bases at V and 9 bases at J; junction bases unmatched: 9. The CDR3 contains 14 residues. The CDR3 region is CASRQTGLAGPQYF. The DNA for the CDR3 is TGTGCCAGCAGGCAAACGGGACTAGCGGGTCCGCAGTACTTC.

The rearrangement joins TRBV14 to TRBJ2-7; D remains unclear. V was trimmed by 1 base and J by 1 base, leaving 5 bases between them. CDR1 and CDR2 from the germline V gene are SGHDN and FVKESK. CDR3 size: 13 residues. CDR3 sequence: CASSQVTSYEQYF. The DNA of the CDR3 is TGTGCCAGCAGCCAAGTGACTTCCTACGAGCAGTACTTC.

On this clone: Other DNA sequences of this sample code for an identical CDR3. The chain links TRBV27 to TRBJ2-7, with 11 bases lining up with TRBD2. CDR1 is MNHEY, CDR2 SMNVEV, per germline (reference sequence). The CDR3 loop spans 14 amino acids. J lost 2 bases, V lost 5 bases, and 2 bases had no gene match. Here the CDR3 DNA reads TGTGCCAGCAGTCTAGCGGGAGGCCCCTACGAGCAGTACTTC. Translated: CASSLAGGPYEQYF.

The chain is built from TRBV27 and TRBJ2-6; D is perhaps TRBD1 (5 bases). V lost 2 bases to trimming and J lost 1 base, with 9 bases between them. Germline V gives CDR1 MNHEY, CDR2 SMNVEV (reference sequence). The CDR3 totals 16 residues. CDR3 DNA sequence: TGTGCCAGCAGTTTAGACAGTGCTTCTGGGGCCAACGTCCTGACTTTC. Translated: CASSLDSASGANVLTF.